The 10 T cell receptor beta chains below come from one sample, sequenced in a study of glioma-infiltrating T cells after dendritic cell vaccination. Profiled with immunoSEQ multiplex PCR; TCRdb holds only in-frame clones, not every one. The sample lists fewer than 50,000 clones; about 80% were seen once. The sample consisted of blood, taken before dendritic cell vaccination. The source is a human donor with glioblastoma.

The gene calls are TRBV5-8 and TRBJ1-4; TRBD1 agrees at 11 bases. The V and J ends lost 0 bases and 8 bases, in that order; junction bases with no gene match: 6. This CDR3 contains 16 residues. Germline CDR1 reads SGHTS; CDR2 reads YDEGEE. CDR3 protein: CASSLGTGGNREKLFF. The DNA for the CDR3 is TGTGCCAGCAGCTTGGGGACAGGGGGCAATCGAGAAAAACTGTTTTTT. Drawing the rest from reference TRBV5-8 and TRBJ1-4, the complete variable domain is EAGVTQSPTHLIKTRGQQATLRCSPISGHTSVYWYQQALGLGLQFLLWYDEGEERNRGNFPPRFSGRQFPNYSSELNVNALELEDSALYLCASSLGTGGNREKLFFGSGTQLSVL.

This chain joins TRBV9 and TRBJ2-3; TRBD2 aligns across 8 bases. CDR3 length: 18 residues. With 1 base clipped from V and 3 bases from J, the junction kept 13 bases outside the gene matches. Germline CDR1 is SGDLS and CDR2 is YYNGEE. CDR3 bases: TGTGCCAGCAGCGTATCGGGGGGGGCCCGTTTTGTAACAGATACGCAGTATTTT. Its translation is CASSVSGGARFVTDTQYF.

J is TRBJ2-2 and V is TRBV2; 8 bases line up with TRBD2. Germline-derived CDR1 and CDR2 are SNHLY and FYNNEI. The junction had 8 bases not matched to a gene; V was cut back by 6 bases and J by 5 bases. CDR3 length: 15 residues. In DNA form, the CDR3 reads TGTGCCAGCAGGACCTCGGCTAGCGGGACCGGGGAGCTGTTTTTT. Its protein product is CASRTSASGTGELFF.

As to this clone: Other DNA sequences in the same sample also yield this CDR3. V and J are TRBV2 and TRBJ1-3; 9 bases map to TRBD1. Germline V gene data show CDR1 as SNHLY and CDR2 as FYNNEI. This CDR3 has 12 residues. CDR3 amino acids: CARTGAGNTIYF. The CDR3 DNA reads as TGTGCGAGGACAGGGGCTGGAAACACCATATATTTT. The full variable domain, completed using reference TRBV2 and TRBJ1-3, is EPEVTQTPSHQVTQMGQEVILRCVPISNHLYFYWYRQILGQKVEFLVSFYNNEISEKSEIFDDQFSVERPDGSNFTLKIRSTKLEDSAMYFCARTGAGNTIYFGEGSWLTVV.

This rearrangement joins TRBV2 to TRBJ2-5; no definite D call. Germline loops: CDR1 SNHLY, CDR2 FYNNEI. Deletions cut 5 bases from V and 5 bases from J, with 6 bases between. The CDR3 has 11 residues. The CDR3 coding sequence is TGTGCCAGCAGTTTTACTGAGACCCAGTACTTC. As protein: CASSFTETQYF.

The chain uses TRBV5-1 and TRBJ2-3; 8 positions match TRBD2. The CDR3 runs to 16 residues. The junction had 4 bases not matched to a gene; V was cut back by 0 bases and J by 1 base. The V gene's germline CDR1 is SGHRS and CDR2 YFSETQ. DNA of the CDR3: TGCGCCAGCAGCTTGGGGGTAGCGGGGCGCACAGATACGCAGTATTTT. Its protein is CASSLGVAGRTDTQYF.

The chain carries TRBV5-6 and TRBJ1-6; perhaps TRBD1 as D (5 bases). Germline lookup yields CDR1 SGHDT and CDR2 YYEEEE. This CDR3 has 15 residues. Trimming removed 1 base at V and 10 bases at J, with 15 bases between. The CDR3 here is CASSLIARDHSPLHF. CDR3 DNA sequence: TGTGCCAGCAGCTTGATCGCCAGGGATCACTCACCCCTCCACTTT.

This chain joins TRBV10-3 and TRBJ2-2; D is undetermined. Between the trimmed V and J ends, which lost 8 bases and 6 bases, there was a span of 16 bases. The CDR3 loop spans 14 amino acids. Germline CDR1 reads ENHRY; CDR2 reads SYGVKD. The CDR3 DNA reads TGTGCCATCTCCTTAGACGACGGAGCCGGGGAGCTGTTTTTT. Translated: CAISLDDGAGELFF.

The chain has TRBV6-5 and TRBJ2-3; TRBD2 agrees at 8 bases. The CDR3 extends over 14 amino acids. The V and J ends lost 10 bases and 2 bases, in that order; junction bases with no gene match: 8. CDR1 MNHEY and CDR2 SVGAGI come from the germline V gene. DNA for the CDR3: TGTGCCACCTCAAGCGGGAGCAACACAGATACGCAGTATTTT. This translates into CATSSGSNTDTQYF.

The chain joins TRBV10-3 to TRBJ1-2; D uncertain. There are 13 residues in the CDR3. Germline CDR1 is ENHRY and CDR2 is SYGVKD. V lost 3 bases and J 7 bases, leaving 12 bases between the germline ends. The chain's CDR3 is CAISEGGLGGYTF. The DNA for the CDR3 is TGTGCCATCAGTGAAGGAGGGTTGGGTGGCTACACCTTC.